These 30 T cell receptor beta chains were sequenced from one sample in a study of T-cell reconstitution after alpha-beta-depleted transplantation in children. It was with unique molecular identifiers that the TCRbeta library was prepared. TCRdb re-derived calls from the PCR reads in MiXCR, one entry per CDR3 protein. The sample has 550,000 to 800,000 distinct CDR3 sequences, approximately 14% seen once; the top ten hold 0.79%. Sequenced material: PBMCs, taken before TCRalphabeta/CD19-depleted stem cell transplant. The source of these receptors is a girl under 10 years old with congenital amegakaryocytic thrombocytopenia, due to receive a stem cell transplant.

The V call is TRBV7-9, the J call TRBJ1-3; perhaps TRBD1 as D (5 bases). Germline V gene data show CDR1 as SEHNR and CDR2 as FQNEAQ (reference sequence). The CDR3 has 15 residues. Between the trimmed V and J ends, which lost 5 bases and 0 bases, there was a span of 11 bases. The CDR3 DNA reads as TGTGCCAGCAGCAGACCAGGGACCTCTGGAAACACCATATATTTT. It yields the protein CASSRPGTSGNTIYF.

This clonotype was seen repeatedly, ten times or more. The rearrangement links TRBV5-1 to TRBJ1-4; no firm D call. Germline V lookup: CDR1 SGHRS, CDR2 YFSETQ. The CDR3 is made up of 14 amino acids. Trimming cost V 0 bases and J 4 bases, with 7 bases left between them. CDR3 in amino acids: CASSLGQFNEKLFF. The CDR3 DNA is TGCGCCAGCAGCTTGGGGCAGTTTAATGAAAAACTGTTTTTT.

In its sample, this clonotype was seen a few times. The rearrangement links TRBV20-1 to TRBJ2-2, with D possibly being TRBD1 (6 bases). The CDR3 covers 19 residues. V gave up 2 bases and J gave up 4 bases, with 26 bases separating them. Germline V CDR1 and CDR2: DFQATT, SNEGSKA (reference sequence). The DNA for the CDR3 is TGCAGTGCTAGAAGTGGCAGGGGAAGGATAAGGCTGAGCACCGGGGAGCTGTTTTTT. Translation gives CSARSGRGRIRLSTGELFF.

The genes are TRBV5-1 and TRBJ2-7; the match to TRBD2 covers 10 bases. Per the germline V gene, CDR1 is SGHRS and CDR2 is YFSETQ. Germline trimming cut 4 bases from V and 4 bases from J; bases unmatched to any gene: 11. The CDR3 sequence is 16 residues long. The CDR3 protein is CASSPGTSANRYEQYF. As DNA, the CDR3 is TGCGCCAGCAGCCCCGGGACTAGCGCTAATAGGTACGAGCAGTACTTC.

J is TRBJ1-3 and V is TRBV10-3, with TRBD1 matching over 9 bases. CDR3 length: 15 amino acids. Trimming removed 6 bases from V and 2 bases from J; junction bases left unmatched: 5. Per the germline V gene, CDR1 is ENHRY and CDR2 is SYGVKD. The CDR3 nucleotides are TGTGCCATCAGAGTCGACAGGGGGGCTGGAAACACCATATATTTT. Translation gives CAIRVDRGAGNTIYF.

A note on this clonotype: A much bigger clone sits one base away, suggesting this may be a read error. V usage is TRBV20-1 and J usage is TRBJ2-2, with a weak D call TRBD1 (6 bases). From germline, CDR1 is DFQATT and CDR2 SNEGSKA (reference sequence). V lost 1 base and J lost 6, with 15 bases in between. This CDR3 has 15 amino acids. CDR3 in DNA: TGCAGTGCTAGAGTTTGGGAGAAGGGGGCCGGGGAGCTGTTTTTT. Protein product: CSARVWEKGAGELFF.

The rearrangement joins TRBV28 to TRBJ2-7, with 9 bases aligning to TRBD2. V lost 6 bases to trimming and J lost 4 bases; unmatched junction nucleotides: 7. Germline CDR1 reads MDHEN; CDR2 reads SYDVKM. The CDR3 covers 14 residues. The CDR3 loop reads CASRGGTSRYEQYF. The CDR3 nucleotides are TGTGCCAGCAGGGGAGGGACTAGCCGATACGAGCAGTACTTC.

The chain employs TRBV7-9 and TRBJ1-2; 7 positions match TRBD1. Germline V gene lookup returns CDR1 SEHNR and CDR2 FQNEAQ (reference sequence). The CDR3 is made up of 13 amino acids. Unmatched junction bases numbered 8, after V lost 5 bases and J lost 8 bases. CDR3 amino acids: CASSPGTATGYTF. The CDR3 DNA follows: TGTGCCAGCAGCCCCGGGACAGCGACAGGCTACACCTTC.

Concerning this clonotype itself: A much larger clone sits a single nucleotide away, making a read error possible. The rearrangement uses TRBV5-1 and TRBJ2-7; D may be TRBD2 (6 bases). Germline CDR1 reads SGHRS; CDR2 reads YFSETQ. The CDR3 contains 14 residues. The CDR3 spells CASSGDSSSYEQHF. In DNA, the CDR3 is TGCGCCAGCAGCGGGGACTCGAGCTCCTACGAGCAGCACTTC.

The chain employs TRBV7-8 and TRBJ1-1; 7 bases map to TRBD1. J was trimmed by 5 bases and V by 4 bases; bases with no gene match: 13. This CDR3 comprises 16 residues. CDR1 is SGHVS, CDR2 FQNEAQ, per germline. CDR3 in amino acids: CASSSKGAGVLTEAFF. CDR3 DNA sequence: TGTGCCAGCAGCTCCAAGGGGGCAGGGGTTCTTACTGAAGCTTTCTTT.

This clonotype was counted many times. The V and J genes are TRBV29-1 and TRBJ2-2, with 7 bases aligning to TRBD2. Trimming cost V 8 bases and J 4 bases; bases outside gene matches: 7. The germline V gene encodes CDR1 SQVTM and CDR2 ANQGSEA. CDR3 length: 13 residues. Written as DNA, the CDR3 is TGCAGCACAAGACTAGCTCGCACCGGGGAGCTGTTTTTT. Encoded protein: CSTRLARTGELFF.

At least ten counts were recorded for this clonotype. This rearrangement joins TRBV20-1 to TRBJ2-2; TRBD2 matches 7 bases. The length of the CDR3 is 13 residues. The germline gives CDR1 DFQATT, CDR2 SNEGSKA (reference sequence). J lost 1 base, V lost 6 bases, and 2 bases had no gene match. The CDR3 loop is CSAGGENTGELFF. The CDR3 nucleotides read TGCAGTGCGGGAGGGGAGAACACCGGGGAGCTGTTTTTT.

This chain uses TRBV3-1 with TRBJ2-3; unclear D gene. Trimming left V 4 bases short and J 0 bases short, with 11 bases between. Germline V lookup: CDR1 LGHDT, CDR2 YNNKEL (reference sequence). This CDR3 has 15 residues. CDR3 amino acids: CASSPALPSTDTQYF. The CDR3, as DNA: TGTGCCAGCAGCCCAGCGCTCCCTAGCACAGATACGCAGTATTTT.

This chain uses TRBV5-1 with TRBJ2-7, with D possibly TRBD1 on 5 matching bases. CDR3 length: 13 residues. The V and J ends lost 4 bases and 3 bases respectively, with 11 bases between them. Per germline, CDR1 SGHRS and CDR2 YFSETQ. The DNA for the CDR3 is TGCGCCAGCAGCCGGTCCAGGGTCTACGAGCAGTACTTC. Translation: CASSRSRVYEQYF.

The genes are TRBV12-3 or TRBV12-4 and TRBJ2-2, with TRBD1 matching over 7 bases. This CDR3 has 17 residues. V shed 1 base, J shed 7 bases, and the junction held 12 bases outside the gene matches. The chain's CDR3 is CASSLGAAGGPLGELFF. The CDR3, as DNA: TGTGCCAGCAGTTTAGGAGCGGCAGGGGGTCCCCTCGGGGAGCTGTTTTTT.

This clonotype was found many times. The V and J genes are TRBV12-3 or TRBV12-4 and TRBJ2-1; 12 nucleotides align to TRBD2. Trimming cost V 6 bases and J 5 bases; bases outside gene matches: 8. The length of the CDR3 is 16 residues. This chain's CDR3 is CASSRWRLAGDNEQFF. The DNA for the CDR3 is TGTGCCAGCAGCCGGTGGCGACTAGCGGGAGACAATGAGCAGTTCTTC.

With respect to this clonotype: It may be a read error: a sequence one base away is much more abundant. The chain joins TRBV6-2 or TRBV6-3 to TRBJ2-3, with unresolved D. The CDR3 length is 13 residues. Trimming stripped 7 bases from V and 6 bases from J, with 14 bases between. Germline V lookup: CDR1 MNHEY, CDR2 SVGEGT. The DNA for the CDR3 is TGTGCCAGCATCTTAGTGGGAAAGGATACGCAGTATTTT. Its protein product is CASILVGKDTQYF.

This clonotype showed up many times. The gene calls are TRBV7-6 and TRBJ1-5; D ambiguous. The CDR3 is made up of 17 amino acids. Germline lookup yields CDR1 SGHVS and CDR2 FNYEAQ. Trimming cost V 0 bases and J 1 base, with 13 bases left between them. The CDR3 here is CASSLAMGLISNQPQHF. Here the CDR3 DNA reads TGTGCCAGCAGCTTAGCCATGGGCCTTATAAGCAATCAGCCCCAGCATTTT.

This clonotype was counted between two and nine times. The chain recombines TRBV19 with TRBJ1-5; TRBD1 might be the D (5 bases). The V gene's germline CDR1 is LNHDA and CDR2 SQIVND (reference sequence). Between the trimmed V and J ends, which lost 5 bases and 3 bases, there was a span of 11 bases. The CDR3 totals 14 residues. CDR3 DNA: TGTGCCAGTAGTGGATTGGGGACCAATCAGCCCCAGCATTTT. It specifies CASSGLGTNQPQHF.

V and J are TRBV11-2 and TRBJ2-5, with TRBD2 identical over 7 bases. The CDR3 is 14 amino acids. In germline, CDR1 is SGHAT, CDR2 FQNNGV. Losses at the gene ends were 3 bases for V and 2 bases for J; bases not matched to a gene: 3. The CDR3 nucleotides read TGTGCCAGCAGCTTCCGGGGGGTACAAGAGACCCAGTACTTC. Encoded protein: CASSFRGVQETQYF.

The count of this clonotype is one. The chain uses TRBV18 and TRBJ2-2; possible D gene TRBD1, 6 bases. The V and J ends lost 3 bases and 11 bases respectively, with 7 bases between them. Germline lookup yields CDR1 KGHSH and CDR2 LQKENI. The CDR3 extends over 11 amino acids. The DNA of the CDR3 is TGTGCCAGCTCACCCGGGACAGAGCTGTTTTTT. Amino acid sequence: CASSPGTELFF. Complete variable domain (other parts from reference TRBV18 and TRBJ2-2): NAGVMQNPRHLVRRRGQEARLRCSPMKGHSHVYWYRQLPEEGLKFMVYLQKENIIDESGMPKERFSAEFPKEGPSILRIQQVVRGDSAAYFCASSPGTELFFGEGSRLTVL.

This clonotype came up many times. The V and J genes are TRBV5-6 and TRBJ1-1; 7 positions match TRBD1. CDR1 SGHDT and CDR2 YYEEEE come from the germline V gene. The junction had 14 bases not matched to a gene; V was cut back by 5 bases and J by 7 bases. This CDR3 spans 15 amino acids. CDR3 coding DNA: TGTGCCAGCAGTTCGACACAGGGGTACGACCTTGAAGCTTTCTTT. Its translation is CASSSTQGYDLEAFF.

This clonotype was recorded at least ten times. This sequence joins TRBV5-1 and TRBJ1-4; D perhaps matches TRBD1 (6 bases). V lost 4 bases to trimming and J lost 7 bases, with 14 bases between them. The CDR3 runs to 14 residues. Germline V gives CDR1 SGHRS, CDR2 YFSETQ. The CDR3 DNA is TGCGCCAGCAGCGCGGTAGGGGGAAGTGAAAAACTGTTTTTT. Translating gives CASSAVGGSEKLFF. Full variable domain (missing parts from reference TRBV5-1 and TRBJ1-4): KAGVTQTPRYLIKTRGQQVTLSCSPISGHRSVSWYQQTPGQGLQFLFEYFSETQRNKGNFPGRFSGRQFSNSRSEMNVSTLELGDSALYLCASSAVGGSEKLFFGSGTQLSVL.

This chain joins TRBV11-2 and TRBJ2-1, with TRBD2 matching over 12 bases. V was clipped by 5 bases and J by 12 bases; unmatched bases: 14. This CDR3 comprises 16 residues. Germline CDR1 reads SGHAT; CDR2 reads FQNNGV. This CDR3 reads CASSPDLAGGSSGQFF. As DNA, the CDR3 is TGTGCCAGCAGCCCGGACCTAGCGGGAGGGTCTTCAGGGCAGTTCTTC.

Details on this clonotype: This clone may be a read error of a much larger clone one base away. The chain recombines TRBV20-1 with TRBJ2-1, with TRBD2 matching over 9 bases. The CDR3 contains 17 residues. In germline, CDR1 is DFQATT, CDR2 SNEGSKA (reference sequence). The CDR3 loop is CCARPSGSGSSFNEQFF. The DNA of the CDR3 is TGCTGTGCTAGACCCTCAGGTAGCGGGAGTAGTTTCAATGAGCAGTTCTTC.

V usage is TRBV5-1 and J usage is TRBJ2-1, with D possibly matching TRBD2 (6 bases). The CDR3 has 14 amino acids. Germline V lookup: CDR1 SGHRS, CDR2 YFSETQ. V lost 4 bases and J 5 bases, leaving 13 bases between the germline ends. CDR3 loop: CASSVSGPHNEQFF. The CDR3 DNA sequence: TGCGCCAGCAGCGTTAGCGGTCCCCACAATGAGCAGTTCTTC.

V is TRBV4-2 and J is TRBJ2-3; no firm D call. Germline CDR1 reads LGHNA; CDR2 reads YNFKEQ. There are 13 residues in the CDR3. V was pared by 2 bases and J by 0 bases, with 3 bases between. The CDR3 nucleotides are TGTGCCAGCAGCCAAATTAGCACAGATACGCAGTATTTT. Residues: CASSQISTDTQYF.

This sequence joins TRBV5-4 and TRBJ2-1; maybe TRBD2 (5 bases). Germline CDR1 is SGHNT and CDR2 is YYREEE (reference sequence). V was trimmed by 6 bases and J by 5 bases, leaving 12 bases between them. The CDR3 has 13 amino acids. The CDR3 region has the DNA TGTGCCAGCACTAACGACTACGACAATGAGCAGTTCTTC. The encoded protein is CASTNDYDNEQFF.

This clonotype has at least ten counts. The chain joins TRBV7-9 to TRBJ2-1; TRBD2 might be the D (5 bases). CDR1 and CDR2 from the germline V gene are SEHNR and FQNEAQ (reference sequence). The V end lost 10 bases, the J end lost 8 bases, and 21 bases lay between the germline ends. The CDR3 is 14 amino acids. In DNA form, the CDR3 reads TGTGCCATCGCACTAGTTATGGTACCCGATGAGCAGTTCTTC. Amino acids: CAIALVMVPDEQFF.

Many counts were recorded for this clonotype. The gene calls are TRBV14 and TRBJ2-1, with D perhaps TRBD2 (6 bases). CDR1 is SGHDN and CDR2 is FVKESK in the germline V gene. The CDR3 has 17 residues. V was clipped by 0 bases and J by 6 bases, with 18 bases between them. The CDR3 loop is CASSQDFSAGRGNEQFF. The CDR3 nucleotides are TGTGCCAGCAGCCAAGATTTCTCGGCGGGACGGGGCAATGAGCAGTTCTTC.